This T cell receptor delta chain stems from a study of γδ T cells in repeated Plasmodium falciparum infection. Overall study findings and caveats: Repeated controlled infections reportedly drove waves of new clonotype selection in Vdelta2-negative, mostly Vdelta1+, gammadelta repertoires.

The CDR3 extends over 18 amino acids. The V gene end was trimmed by 7 bases and the J gene end by 0 bases; junction bases not matched to a gene: 6. Germline CDR1 and CDR2: GEAIGNYY and EKD. This clone is labeled medium-sized. What it binds is not known. The sample has other DNA sequences that encode this CDR3 too. TCRdb made new clone calls on the multiplex PCR reads using CATT. The sample consists of 75,000 to 100,000 delta-chain clones, more than 1.4% of them appearing once. Vgamma9/Vdelta2+ and Vdelta2-negative gammadelta T cells were flow-sorted from PBMC for bulk sequencing. Sequenced input: gamma-delta T cells from blood. The sequence derives from a pool of human donors (malaria-infected and uninfected, not separated). The chain combines TRDV2 with TRDJ3, with 12 nucleotides matching TRDD3. The chain's CDR3 is CAWTTGGYPSWDTRQMFF. DNA for the CDR3: TGTGCCTGGACCACTGGGGGATACCCCTCCTGGGACACCCGACAGATGTTTTTC.